This entry concerns a single T cell receptor (beta chain). Its antigen is unknown. Some clones are missing from TCRdb's copy, which holds only in-frame ones; the method was immunoSEQ multiplex PCR. The sample records some 130,000 clones, about 93% being singletons. The entry originates in a study of T cell responses to AZD1222 COVID-19 vaccine. Germline V gene sequence: CDR1 DFQATT, CDR2 SNEGSKA (reference sequence). This CDR3 has 11 residues. Trimming left V 1 base short and J 5 bases short, with 4 bases between. Study-level points and caveats: Unmutated variant regions reportedly attract nearly half of all spike-specific TCRs. Scientists sampled the repertoires only once the peak T cell response had passed.

This sequence was found in an adult who received the AZD1222 COVID-19 vaccine. The sample consisted of peripheral blood, taken 28 days after the second AZD1222 dose. The V call is TRBV20-1, the J call TRBJ2-3; D is undetermined. CDR3 sequence reads: CSARVEDTQYF. As DNA, the CDR3 is TGCAGTGCTAGAGTTGAAGATACGCAGTATTTT.